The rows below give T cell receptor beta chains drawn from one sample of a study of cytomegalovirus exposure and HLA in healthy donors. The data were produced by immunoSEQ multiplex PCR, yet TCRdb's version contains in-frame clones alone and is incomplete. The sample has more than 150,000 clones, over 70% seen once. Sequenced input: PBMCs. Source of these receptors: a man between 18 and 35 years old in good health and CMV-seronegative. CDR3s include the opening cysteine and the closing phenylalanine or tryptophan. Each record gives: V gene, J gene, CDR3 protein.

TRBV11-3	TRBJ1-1	CASSFNRGRNTEAFF
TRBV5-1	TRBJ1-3	CASSLGTGTVGNTIYF
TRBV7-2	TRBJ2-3	CASSPKPPDTQYF
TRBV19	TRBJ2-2	CASSTGGTNTGELFF
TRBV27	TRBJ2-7	CASSLGTGLGEQYF
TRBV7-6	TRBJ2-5	CASSFGTSGRVETQYF
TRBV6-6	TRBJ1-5	CASSDRDSSNQPQHF
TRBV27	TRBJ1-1	CASSLYLPGGSTEAFF
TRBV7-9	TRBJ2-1	CASSLSGGRIDEQFF
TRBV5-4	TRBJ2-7	CASSLGSQGRSSYEQYF
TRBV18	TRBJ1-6	CASSPGQGYNSPLHF
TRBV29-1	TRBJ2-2	CSVSRGGGNTGELFF
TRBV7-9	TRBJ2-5	CASSFTQGAVAETQYF
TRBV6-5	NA	CASRQGRAVSYEQYF
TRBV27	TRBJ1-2	CASSLTRDNFYGYTF
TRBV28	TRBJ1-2	CASKPGQANYGYTF
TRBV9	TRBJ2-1	CASSGELAGGNYNEQFF
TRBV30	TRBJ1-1	CAWRRTGTGVKGEAFF
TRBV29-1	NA	CSVLGQGGYEQYF
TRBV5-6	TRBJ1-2	CASSGGVRRSPFGYTF
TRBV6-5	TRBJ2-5	CASRQQGKETQYF
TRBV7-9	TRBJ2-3	CASSLQLGQTDTQYF
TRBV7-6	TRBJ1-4	CASSARTNEKLFF
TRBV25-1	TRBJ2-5	CASSEFYGGTGSETQYF
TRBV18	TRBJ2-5	CASSSQETQYF
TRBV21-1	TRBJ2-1	CASRNGDEQFF
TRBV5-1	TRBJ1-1	CASSFPDRVDTEAFF
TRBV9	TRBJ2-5	CASSVGGSAETQYF
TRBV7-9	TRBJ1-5	CASSSGAGGHSNQPQHF
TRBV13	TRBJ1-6	CASSLGGQGSSPLHF
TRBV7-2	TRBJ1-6	CASSPRGQGLSF
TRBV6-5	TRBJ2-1	CASRRAGRNLGEQFF
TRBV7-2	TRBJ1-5	CASSPHARGSNQPQHF
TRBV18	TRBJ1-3	CASSPVDRDGNTIYF
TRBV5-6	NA	CATGGGSYEQYF
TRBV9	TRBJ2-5	CASSVLGQAFPRYF
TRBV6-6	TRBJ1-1	CASSPRQDLNTEAFF
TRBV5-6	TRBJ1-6	CASSWRTGGSSPLHF
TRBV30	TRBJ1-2	CAWYLRTSGYTF
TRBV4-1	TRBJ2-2	CASSPTPPLAGETGELFF
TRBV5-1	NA	CASSFRGRGSYEQYF
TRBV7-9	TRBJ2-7	CASSYYGSGSFYEQYF
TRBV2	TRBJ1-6	CASRTDYNSPLHF
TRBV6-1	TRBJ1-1	CASSTIGGTEAFF
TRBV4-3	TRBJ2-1	CASSPLRGEGYNEQFF
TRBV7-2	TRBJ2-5	CASSLEGLAGAPYQETQYF
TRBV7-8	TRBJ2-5	CASSRVGTGSGETQYF
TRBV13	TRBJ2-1	CASSHGQRGHNEQFF
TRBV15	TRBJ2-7	CATSRDWGQENLF
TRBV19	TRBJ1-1	CASGGDTDEAFF
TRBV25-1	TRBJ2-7	CASGLGGAYEQYF
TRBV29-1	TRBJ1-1	CSVARTGGNTEAFF
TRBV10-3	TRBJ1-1	CAISASIGQVTEAFF
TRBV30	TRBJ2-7	CAWAISYEQYF